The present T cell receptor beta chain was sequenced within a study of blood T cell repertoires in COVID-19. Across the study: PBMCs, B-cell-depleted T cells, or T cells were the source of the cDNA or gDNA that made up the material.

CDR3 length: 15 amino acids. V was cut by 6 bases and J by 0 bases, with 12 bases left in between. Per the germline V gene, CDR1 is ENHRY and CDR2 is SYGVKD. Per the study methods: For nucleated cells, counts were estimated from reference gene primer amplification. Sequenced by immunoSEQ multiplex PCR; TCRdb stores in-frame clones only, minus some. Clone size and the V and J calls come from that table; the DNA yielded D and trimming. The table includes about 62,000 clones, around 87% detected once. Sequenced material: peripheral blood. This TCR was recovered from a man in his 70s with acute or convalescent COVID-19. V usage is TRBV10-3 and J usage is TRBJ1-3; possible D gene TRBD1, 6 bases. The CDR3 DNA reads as TGTGCCATCAGCCCACAGGGTTCCTCTGGAAACACCATATATTTT. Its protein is CAISPQGSSGNTIYF.